This TCR beta chain was documented in a study of early T cells in non-severe SARS-CoV-2 infection. Overall study: It was bulk RNA from unsorted whole blood that was sequenced, and the chains were unpaired.

This clonotype was detected only a few times. Individual cDNA molecules were tagged with unique molecular identifiers, the study reported. TCRdb re-derived calls from the 5' RACE reads in MiXCR, one entry per CDR3 protein. In the table there are some 91,000 distinct CDR3 sequences, about 16% of which are singletons. Trimming pared 5 bases from V and 9 bases from J, leaving 20 bases between. This CDR3 region has 15 residues. The germline V gene has CDR1 SSHAT and CDR2 FNYEAQ (reference sequence). The chain couples TRBV7-7 to TRBJ2-1; perhaps TRBD2 as D (5 bases). The receptor was derived from an adult who was a healthcare worker with PCR-confirmed SARS-CoV-2 infection or an uninfected control (not recorded which). The specimen was whole blood. The CDR3 protein is CASSRDSAPVGEQFF. The CDR3 DNA is TGTGCCAGCAGCCGCGATAGCGCTCCAGTTGGTGAGCAGTTCTTC.